The 10 T cell receptor beta chains presented below share a single source sample, sequenced in a study of blood T cell repertoires in COVID-19. The protocol was immunoSEQ multiplex PCR, while the TCRdb copy is restricted to in-frame clones and leaves out a portion. The data contain approximately 50,000 clones, 85% to 95% of them seen just once; the ten biggest clones take up about 4.5%. Sequences were obtained from peripheral blood. The origin of the receptors is a man aged 50 or older with active COVID-19.

The rearrangement links TRBV5-8 to TRBJ2-3; no reliable D call. The germline V gene has CDR1 SGHTS and CDR2 YDEGEE. There are 15 residues in the CDR3. V was clipped by 4 bases and J by 0 bases, with 12 bases between them. CDR3 residues: CASSPGKFSTDTQYF. DNA of the CDR3: TGTGCCAGCAGCCCGGGTAAATTCAGCACAGATACGCAGTATTTT.

The J gene is TRBJ2-7, the V gene TRBV11-2, with 8 bases identical to TRBD1. The germline V gene has CDR1 SGHAT and CDR2 FQNNGV. The CDR3 sequence is 14 residues long. V trimming: 1 base; J trimming: 5 bases; junction bases outside the gene matches: 4. DNA for the CDR3: TGTGCCAGCAGCTTAGGACAGGGGACCCACGAGCAGTACTTC. This encodes CASSLGQGTHEQYF. Full variable domain (missing parts from reference TRBV11-2 and TRBJ2-7): EAGVAQSPRYKIIEKRQSVAFWCNPISGHATLYWYQQILGQGPKLLIQFQNNGVVDDSQLPKDRFSAERLKGVDSTLKIQPAKLEDSAVYLCASSLGQGTHEQYFGPGTRLTVT.

The chain has TRBV6-1 and TRBJ1-5; 8 bases are a match to TRBD1. This CDR3 region has 14 residues. V trimming: 2 bases; J trimming: 4 bases; junction bases outside the gene matches: 1. Germline CDR1 is MNHNS and CDR2 is SASEGT. The DNA for the CDR3 is TGTGCCAGCAGTGAACAGGGGGCAAATCAGCCCCAGCATTTT. It translates to CASSEQGANQPQHF.

The rearrangement links TRBV7-3 to TRBJ2-2, with TRBD2 matching 15 bases. With V trimmed by 4 bases and J by 5 bases, 14 bases remained unmatched. Germline CDR1 and CDR2: SGHTA and FQGTGA. CDR3 length: 20 amino acids. CDR3 residues: CASSSSRTSGGALKTGELFF. CDR3 nucleotide sequence: TGTGCCAGCAGCTCATCCCGGACTAGCGGGGGGGCCTTGAAGACCGGGGAGCTGTTTTTT.

A single count supports this clone. J is TRBJ1-6 and V is TRBV9; weak D call: TRBD1 (6 bases). This CDR3 is 14 amino acids long. The germline gives CDR1 SGDLS, CDR2 YYNGEE. Trimming left V 6 bases short and J 7 bases short, with 14 bases between. CDR3 sequence: CASTRDTSNSPLHF. CDR3 nucleotides: TGTGCCAGCACCCGGGACACATCGAATTCACCCCTCCACTTT.

The gene calls are TRBV7-2 and TRBJ2-3; TRBD2 might be the D (7 bases). V lost 5 bases, J lost 5 bases, and 20 bases lay in between. CDR3 size: 16 residues. Per germline, CDR1 SGHTA and CDR2 FQGNSA. The CDR3 here is CASSPLVGGAGDTQYF. The CDR3 coding sequence is TGTGCCAGCAGCCCCCTAGTGGGGGGGGCGGGAGATACGCAGTATTTT.

The rearrangement joins TRBV28 to TRBJ2-1, with 7 bases matching TRBD2. The V gene's germline CDR1 is MDHEN and CDR2 SYDVKM. Trimming took 2 bases from V and 6 from J; bases not matched to a gene: 13. This CDR3 comprises 17 residues. In DNA, the CDR3 is TGTGCCAGCAGTTTAAGGTCCGGACTAGTAGTAGGCAATGAGCAGTTCTTC. It encodes CASSLRSGLVVGNEQFF. Full variable domain (outside the CDR3, taken from reference TRBV28 and TRBJ2-1): DVKVTQSSRYLVKRTGEKVFLECVQDMDHENMFWYRQDPGLGLRLIYFSYDVKMKEKGDIPEGYSVSREKKERFSLILESASTNQTSMYLCASSLRSGLVVGNEQFFGPGTRLTVL.

The chain recombines TRBV4-3 with TRBJ1-3, with D possibly TRBD1 on 6 matching bases. Germline V lookup: CDR1 LGHNA, CDR2 YSLEER. The CDR3 runs to 18 residues. V was clipped by 1 base and J by 2 bases, with 18 bases between them. This chain's CDR3 is CASSQGAGGKGTGNTIYF. CDR3 coding DNA: TGCGCCAGCAGCCAAGGGGCGGGGGGCAAGGGGACTGGAAACACCATATATTTT.

V is TRBV28 and J is TRBJ1-2, with a tentative D call TRBD1 (5 bases). Trimming pared 7 bases from V and 5 bases from J, leaving 14 bases between. CDR3 length equals 13 residues. Germline values: CDR1 MDHEN, CDR2 SYDVKM. The CDR3 DNA is TGTGCCAGCACCCGAAGGGCAGGGTATGGCTACACCTTC. Translation: CASTRRAGYGYTF.

The chain joins TRBV6-5 to TRBJ2-7; 7 nucleotides align to TRBD2. The CDR3 has 14 residues. The germline gives CDR1 MNHEY, CDR2 SVGAGI. V trimming: 6 bases; J trimming: 3 bases; junction bases outside the gene matches: 8. CDR3 bases: TGTGCCAGCAGCCTGGGGGGGGAGGACTACGAGCAGTACTTC. Residues: CASSLGGEDYEQYF.